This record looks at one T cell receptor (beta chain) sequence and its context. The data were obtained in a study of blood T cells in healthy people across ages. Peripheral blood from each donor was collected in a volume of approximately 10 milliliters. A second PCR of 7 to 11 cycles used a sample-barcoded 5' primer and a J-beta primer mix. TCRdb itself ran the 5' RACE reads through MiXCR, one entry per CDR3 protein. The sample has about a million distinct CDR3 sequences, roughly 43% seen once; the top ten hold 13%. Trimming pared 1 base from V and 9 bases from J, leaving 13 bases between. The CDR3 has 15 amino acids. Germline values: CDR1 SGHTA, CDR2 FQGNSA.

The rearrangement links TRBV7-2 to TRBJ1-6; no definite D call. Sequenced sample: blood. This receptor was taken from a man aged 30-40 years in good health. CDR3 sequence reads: CASSLVFTAVSPLHF. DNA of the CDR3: TGTGCCAGCAGCTTAGTCTTTACCGCGGTTTCACCCCTCCACTTT.